What follows are 9 T cell receptor beta chains derived from one specimen sequenced in a study of blood T cell repertoires in COVID-19. Sequencing used immunoSEQ multiplex PCR; TCRdb keeps in-frame clones, though not all of them. Found here are about 260,000 clones, about 88% of them singletons; the top ten hold approximately 4.5%. Sequenced: PBMCs or T cells enriched from blood (not recorded which). The receptor set was obtained from a man aged 25-40 years with acute COVID-19.

The chain uses TRBV5-4 and TRBJ1-1; no reliable D call. The CDR3 covers 13 residues. CDR1 and CDR2 from the germline V gene are SGHNT and YYREEE (reference sequence). The V gene lost 1 base and the J gene lost 6 bases, with 10 bases spanning the gap. CDR3: CASSLYRSSEAFF. The CDR3 nucleotides read TGTGCCAGCAGCTTGTATCGGAGCTCTGAAGCTTTCTTT.

This chain connects TRBV6-2 or TRBV6-3 to TRBJ1-2; no firm D call. Germline CDR1 and CDR2: MNHEY and SVGEGT. The CDR3 contains 17 residues. Trimming stripped 2 bases from V and 6 bases from J, with 22 bases between. The CDR3 spells CASSYPGERVIHDGYTF. The CDR3 DNA is TGTGCCAGCAGTTACCCCGGAGAGAGGGTAATACACGATGGCTACACCTTC.

The chain is built from TRBV6-5 and TRBJ2-3; 8 nucleotides agree with TRBD2. The CDR3 runs to 15 residues. The germline gives CDR1 MNHEY, CDR2 SVGAGI. V gave up 5 bases and J gave up 2 bases; unmatched junction bases: 6. CDR3 in amino acids: CASSHIAGNTDTQYF. The CDR3 DNA reads TGTGCCAGCAGTCACATAGCGGGGAACACAGATACGCAGTATTTT.

With respect to this clone: This sample also contains other DNA sequences that code for the same CDR3. This sequence joins TRBV18 and TRBJ1-1; D is uncertain. This CDR3 contains 14 residues. Between the trimmed V and J ends, which lost 0 bases and 1 base, there was a span of 6 bases. The germline CDR1 and CDR2 sequences are KGHSH and LQKENI. CDR3 coding DNA: TGTGCCAGCTCACCACCCCGCAGGAACACTGAAGCTTTCTTT. This encodes CASSPPRRNTEAFF. The whole variable domain, filled in from reference TRBV18 and TRBJ1-1, reads NAGVMQNPRHLVRRRGQEARLRCSPMKGHSHVYWYRQLPEEGLKFMVYLQKENIIDESGMPKERFSAEFPKEGPSILRIQQVVRGDSAAYFCASSPPRRNTEAFFGQGTRLTVV.

The V and J genes are TRBV28 and TRBJ2-1; no reliable D call. The CDR3 is made up of 10 amino acids. Germline assignment: CDR1 MDHEN and CDR2 SYDVKM. Trimming stripped 8 bases from V and 4 bases from J, with 3 bases between. In DNA form, the CDR3 reads TGTGCCAGCTCTTACAATGAGCAGTTCTTC. This codes for CASSYNEQFF.

This clone was detected only a few times. Mismatch with germline at one junction end may stem from a read error. The CDR3 region is CASSSTGTSFAGELFF. CDR3 sequence (DNA): TGTGCCAGCAGCTCCACCGGGACTAGTTTCGCCGGGGAGCTGTTTTTT. The chain links TRBV5-1 to TRBJ2-2, with 8 bases matching TRBD2. This CDR3 has 16 residues. Germline CDR1 SGHRS, CDR2 YFSETQ.

The V gene is TRBV12-3 or TRBV12-4, the J gene TRBJ1-3; D is ambiguous. The CDR3 is 13 amino acids. V was clipped by 5 bases and J by 3 bases, with 8 bases between them. The CDR3 nucleotides are TGTGCCAGCAGTCCATCAGGTGGAAACACCATATATTTT. It is translated as CASSPSGGNTIYF.

V gene TRBV7-8 combines with J gene TRBJ2-1; 13 nucleotides align to TRBD2. The CDR3 loop spans 17 amino acids. CDR1 is SGHVS and CDR2 is FQNEAQ in the germline V gene. V dropped 5 bases and J dropped 0; count of bases not matched to a gene: 4. This chain's CDR3 is CASSLRTSGSSYNEQFF. The CDR3 DNA follows: TGTGCCAGCAGCCTTAGGACTAGCGGGAGCTCCTACAATGAGCAGTTCTTC. The full variable domain, rest sourced from reference TRBV7-8 and TRBJ2-1, is GAGVSQSPRYKVAKRGQDVALRCDPISGHVSLFWYQQALGQGPEFLTYFQNEAQLDKSGLPSDRFFAERPEGSVSTLKIQRTQQEDSAVYLCASSLRTSGSSYNEQFFGPGTRLTVL.

The chain couples TRBV6-5 to TRBJ1-5; D may be TRBD1 (5 bases). The CDR3 length is 15 residues. Germline-derived CDR1 and CDR2 are MNHEY and SVGAGI. V lost 2 bases and J 5 bases, leaving 13 bases between the germline ends. DNA of the CDR3: TGTGCCAGCAGTTACGGAAGTCGGGGGGATCAGCCCCAGCATTTT. Protein product: CASSYGSRGDQPQHF.